This T cell receptor (beta chain) was captured by sequencing in a study of spatial heterogeneity in lung cancer. On the study more broadly: Within raw reads, each unique TCR and UMI combination appeared on average more than ten times.

This CDR3 has 15 amino acids. The V gene's germline CDR1 is SGHRS and CDR2 YFSETQ. V was trimmed by 2 bases and J by 2 bases, leaving 13 bases between them. Time point here: sample taken at primary tumor resection. Whole RNA obtained from tumor, nontumor lung or frozen PBMC underwent sequencing without sorting. The cohort: around 79 early-stage, untreated non-small cell lung cancer patients. Each CDR3 protein is one row after TCRdb ran MiXCR on the 5' RACE reads. Of about 38,000 distinct CDR3 sequences listed, 6.5% to 8.5% were seen once; the top ten hold approximately 30%. Concerning this clonotype: The antigen is undetermined.

General study results and limits: Relative to follow-up, resection was when ubiquitous expanded tumor TCRs appeared more in blood.

This TCR was recovered from a male donor with early-stage non-small cell lung cancer. This chain uses TRBV5-1 with TRBJ1-1; no firm D call. The material sequenced was PBMCs, taken at surgery. CDR3 coding DNA: TGCGCCAGCAGCTTTTTAAGCAGGACTAACACTGAAGCTTTCTTT. Translation gives CASSFLSRTNTEAFF.